This T cell receptor (beta chain) was observed in a study of T cell responses to AZD1222 COVID-19 vaccine. Points from the study as a whole: Vaccine-associated CD4 TCRs ranged over spike, dominating at 160-218 and 743-854.

The CDR3 consists of 11 residues. Germline V CDR1 and CDR2: SGHVS, FQNEAQ. V dropped 5 bases and J dropped 10 bases, with 9 bases sitting between them. Clones were sequenced by immunoSEQ multiplex PCR, and TCRdb holds only the in-frame ones, with some missing. This sample carries more than 150,000 clones, less than 95% of them seen once, and the ten largest clones take about 1.6%. A remark on this clone: Its antigen is currently unknown.

Sequences were derived from peripheral blood, sampled on day 0 of AZD1222 vaccination. This TCR came from an adult in good health. The chain is built from TRBV7-8 and TRBJ1-3; possible D gene TRBD1, 6 bases. In DNA form, the CDR3 reads TGTGCCAGCAGCCGAGACAGGACCATATATTTT. Translated: CASSRDRTIYF.